These T cell receptor beta chains were read from a single sample in a study of monozygotic twins with cystic fibrosis. Sequencing was performed with immunoSEQ multiplex PCR; in TCRdb, only in-frame clones are kept and a portion is missing. The repertoire holds fewer than 30,000 clones, with 95% to 97% as singletons. The sample was blood. These receptors all stem from a girl aged 2-9 years with cystic fibrosis. The CDR3 runs from the conserved cysteine through the conserved F or W. A D gene is named only where the DNA matches it firmly. A row's size may be missing; if present it is once, few, many or a size class.

v_call	d_call	clone_size	j_call	cdr3_length	cdr3_aa	cdr3_nt
TRBV29-1	TRBD2	-	TRBJ2-7	14	CSAARSGSPYEQYF	TGCAGCGCCGCGCGTAGCGGGAGCCCCTACGAGCAGTACTTC
TRBV6-5	-	-	TRBJ2-1	14	CASSSGSDYNEQFF	TGTGCCAGCAGTTCTGGTAGCGACTACAATGAGCAGTTCTTC
TRBV11-2	-	once	TRBJ1-3	15	CASSLVTGRGNTIYF	TGTGCCAGCAGCTTAGTTACAGGGAGAGGAAACACCATATATTTT
TRBV19	TRBD2	-	TRBJ2-1	17	CASSIMRSGASYNEQFF	TGTGCCAGTAGTATTATGAGGAGCGGGGCTTCCTACAATGAGCAGTTCTTC
TRBV30	TRBD1	-	TRBJ1-1	13	CAGTAHMNTEAFF	TGTGCCGGGACAGCCCACATGAACACTGAAGCTTTCTTT
TRBV9	-	-	TRBJ2-6	14	CASLGGSGANVLTF	TGTGCCAGCCTCGGAGGGAGTGGGGCCAACGTCCTGACTTTC
TRBV27	TRBD2	-	TRBJ2-3	17	CASSGVSGGVYTDTQYF	TGTGCCAGCAGTGGGGTCTCGGGAGGCGTTTACACAGATACGCAGTATTTT
TRBV28	-	-	TRBJ1-4	17	CASIRGRGRRTNEKLFF	TGTGCCAGCATCCGAGGGAGGGGTCGAAGGACTAATGAAAAACTGTTTTTT
TRBV30	-	-	TRBJ1-3	15	CAWSTDSRSGNTIYF	TGTGCCTGGAGTACAGACAGCCGCTCTGGAAACACCATATATTTT
TRBV29-1	-	-	TRBJ2-3	13	CSAARGSTDTQYF	TGCAGCGCCGCGCGGGGAAGCACAGATACGCAGTATTTT
TRBV7-8	-	-	TRBJ2-1	15	CASSFVAASYNEQFF	TGTGCCAGCAGCTTTGTTGCGGCCTCCTACAATGAGCAGTTCTTC